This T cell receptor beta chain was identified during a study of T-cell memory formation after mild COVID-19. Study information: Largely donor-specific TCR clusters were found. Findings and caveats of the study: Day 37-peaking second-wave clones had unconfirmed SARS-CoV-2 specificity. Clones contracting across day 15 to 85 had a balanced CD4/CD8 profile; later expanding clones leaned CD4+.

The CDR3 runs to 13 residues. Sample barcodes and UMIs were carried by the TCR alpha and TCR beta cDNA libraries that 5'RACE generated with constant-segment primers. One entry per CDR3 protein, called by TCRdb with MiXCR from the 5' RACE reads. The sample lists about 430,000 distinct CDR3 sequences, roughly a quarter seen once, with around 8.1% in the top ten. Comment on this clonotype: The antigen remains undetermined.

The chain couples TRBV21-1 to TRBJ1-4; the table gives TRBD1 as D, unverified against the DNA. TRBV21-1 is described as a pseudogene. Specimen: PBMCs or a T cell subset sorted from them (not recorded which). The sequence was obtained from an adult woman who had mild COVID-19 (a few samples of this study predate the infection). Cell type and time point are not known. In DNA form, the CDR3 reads TGTGCCAACCACAGGGGGAAGAATGAAAAACTGTTTTTT. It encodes CANHRGKNEKLFF.